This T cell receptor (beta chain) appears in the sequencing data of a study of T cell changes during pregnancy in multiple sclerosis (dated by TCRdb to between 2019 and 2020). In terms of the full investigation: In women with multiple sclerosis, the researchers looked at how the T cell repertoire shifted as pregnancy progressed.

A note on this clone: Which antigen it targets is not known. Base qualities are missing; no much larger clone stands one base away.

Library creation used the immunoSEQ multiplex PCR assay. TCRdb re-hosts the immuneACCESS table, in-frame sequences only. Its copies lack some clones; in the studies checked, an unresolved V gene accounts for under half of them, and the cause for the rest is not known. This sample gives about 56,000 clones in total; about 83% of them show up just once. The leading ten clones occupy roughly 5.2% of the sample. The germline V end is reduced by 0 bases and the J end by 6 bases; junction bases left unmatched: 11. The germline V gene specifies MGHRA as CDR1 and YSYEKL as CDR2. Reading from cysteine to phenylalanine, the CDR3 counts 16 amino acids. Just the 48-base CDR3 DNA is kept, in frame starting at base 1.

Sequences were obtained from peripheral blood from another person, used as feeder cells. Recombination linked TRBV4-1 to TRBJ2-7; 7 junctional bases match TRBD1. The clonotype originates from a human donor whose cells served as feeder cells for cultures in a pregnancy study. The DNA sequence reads TGCGCCAGCAGCCAAGATCGTCGACAGGGAAGCCGCGAGCAGTACTTC. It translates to CASSQDRRQGSREQYF.